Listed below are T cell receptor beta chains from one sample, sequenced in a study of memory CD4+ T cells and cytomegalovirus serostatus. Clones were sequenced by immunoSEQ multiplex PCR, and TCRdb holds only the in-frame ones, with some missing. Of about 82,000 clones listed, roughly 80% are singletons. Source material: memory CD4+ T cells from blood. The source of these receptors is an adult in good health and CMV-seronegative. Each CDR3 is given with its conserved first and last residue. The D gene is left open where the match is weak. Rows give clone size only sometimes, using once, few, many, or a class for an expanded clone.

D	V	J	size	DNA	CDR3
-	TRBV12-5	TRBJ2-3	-	TGTGCTAGTGGTCCCCCGGGGACCCTCACAGATACGCAGTATTTT	CASGPPGTLTDTQYF
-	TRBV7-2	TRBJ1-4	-	TGTGCCAGCAGTCCCAACAGGGCTACTAATGAAAAACTGTTTTTT	CASSPNRATNEKLFF
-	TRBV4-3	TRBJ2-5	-	TGCGCCAGCAGCCAAAGACGGGACGGTCGCCAAGAGACCCAGTACTTC	CASSQRRDGRQETQYF
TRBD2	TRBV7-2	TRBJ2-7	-	TGTGCCAGCAGCTTAGGGCGGGGGTGGTACGAGCAGTACTTC	CASSLGRGWYEQYF
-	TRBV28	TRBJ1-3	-	TGTGCCAGCAGTTTATCGGGGGTGGGTGGAAACACCATATATTTT	CASSLSGVGGNTIYF
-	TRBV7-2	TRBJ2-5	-	TGTGCCAGCAGCCTCTCAGCAGGCCAAGAGACCCAGTACTTC	CASSLSAGQETQYF
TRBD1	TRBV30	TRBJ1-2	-	TGTGCCTCCTCCGGGACAGGGGCCGGGCCCTTC	CASSGTGAGPF
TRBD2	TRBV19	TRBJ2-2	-	TGTGCCAGTAGCCGTAATTCGGGGGGGCGCGGCGTCGGGGAGCTGTTTTTT	CASSRNSGGRGVGELFF
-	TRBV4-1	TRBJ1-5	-	TGCGCCAGCAGCCAAGTGAAGGATAGCAATCAGCCCCAGCATTTT	CASSQVKDSNQPQHF
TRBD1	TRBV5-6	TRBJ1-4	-	TGTGCCAGCAGCGCAGGCGGGACAGGGTATGAAAAACTGTTTTTT	CASSAGGTGYEKLFF
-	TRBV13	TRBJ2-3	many	TGTGCCAGCAGCTTAGTCTCCAGTCATACGCAGTATTTT	CASSLVSSHTQYF
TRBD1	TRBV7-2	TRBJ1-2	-	TGTGCCAGCAGCCCCCGGGACAGGGGGCCCTATGGCTACACCTTC	CASSPRDRGPYGYTF
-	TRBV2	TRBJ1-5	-	TGTGCCAGCAGTGAGACGTCCCAGCCCCAGCATTTT	CASSETSQPQHF
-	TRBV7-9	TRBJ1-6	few	TGTGCCAGCAGCTTAGGCCAAGGGCATTCACCCCTCCACTTT	CASSLGQGHSPLHF
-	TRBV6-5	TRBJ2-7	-	TGTGCCAGCAGTTACTTCGGCAGGGCCGGCGAGCAGTACTTC	CASSYFGRAGEQYF
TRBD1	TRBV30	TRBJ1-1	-	TGTGCCTGGAGTGCCACAAGACAGGGGGCAATAGCTTTCTTT	CAWSATRQGAIAFF
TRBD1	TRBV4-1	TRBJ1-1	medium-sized	TGCGCCAGCAGCCAACTGGACAGGGTGGGCACTGAAGCTTTCTTT	CASSQLDRVGTEAFF
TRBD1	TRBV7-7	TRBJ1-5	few	TGTGCTAGCAGCAAGAGACAGGGCAAGATGCCCCAGCATTTT	CASSKRQGKMPQHF
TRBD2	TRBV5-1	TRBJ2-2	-	TGCGCCAGCAGCTTGTGGGGGGGGAGCACCGGGGAGCTGTTTTTT	CASSLWGGSTGELFF
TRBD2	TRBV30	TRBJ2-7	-	TGTGCCTGGAGCATCTGGGGAGCGGGGACCTCCTACGAGCAGTACTTC	CAWSIWGAGTSYEQYF
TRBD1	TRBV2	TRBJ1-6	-	TGTGCCAGCAGTAACAGGGGATCACCCCTCCACTTT	CASSNRGSPLHF
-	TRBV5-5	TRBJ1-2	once	TGTGCCAGCAGCTTGTACGCGGCTAACTATGGCTACACCTTC	CASSLYAANYGYTF
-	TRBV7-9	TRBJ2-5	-	TGTGCCAGCAGCCCCCGGGGGAGAGGGGGTGAGACCCAGTACTTC	CASSPRGRGGETQYF
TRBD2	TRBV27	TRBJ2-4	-	TGTGCCAGCAGTTCCCGACTAGCGGGGGATGGAAACATTCAGTACTTC	CASSSRLAGDGNIQYF
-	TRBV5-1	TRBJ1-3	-	TGCGCCAGCAGCTTGGGACCCCTCAACTCTGGAAACACCATATATTTT	CASSLGPLNSGNTIYF
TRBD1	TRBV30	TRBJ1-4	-	TGTGCCTGGATGGTTTCAACCGGGACAGCTAATGAAAAACTGTTTTTT	CAWMVSTGTANEKLFF
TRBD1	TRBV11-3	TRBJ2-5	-	TGTGCCAGCAGCCAGAGACAGGGACAAGAGACCCAGTACTTC	CASSQRQGQETQYF
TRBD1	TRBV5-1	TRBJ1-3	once	TGCGCCAGCAGCCCGGACAGGGCGACCGCACTCAGCTCTGGAAACACCATATATTTT	CASSPDRATALSSGNTIYF
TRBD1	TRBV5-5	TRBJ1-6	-	TGTGCCAGCAGCATAGCTTGGGTCAGGGGGCATTCACCCCTCCACTTT	CASSIAWVRGHSPLHF
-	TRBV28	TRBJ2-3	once	TGTGCCAGCAGTTTATTACGGGTGACAGATACGCAGTATTTT	CASSLLRVTDTQYF
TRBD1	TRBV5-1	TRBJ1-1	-	TGCGCCAGCAGCCGGGACAGGGGGCGAAACACTGAAGCTTTCTTT	CASSRDRGRNTEAFF
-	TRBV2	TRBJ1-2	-	TGTGCCAGCAGTGAAGGAATGGGAGTGGGTGGCTACACCTTC	CASSEGMGVGGYTF
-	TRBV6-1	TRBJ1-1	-	TGTGCCAGCACTGGACAGCGTGGGGTCCGTCCTGAAGCTTTCTTT	CASTGQRGVRPEAFF
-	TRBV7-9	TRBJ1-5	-	TGTGCCAGCAGCTTAGGGGTAGGGCCTAGCAATCAGCCCCAGCATTTT	CASSLGVGPSNQPQHF
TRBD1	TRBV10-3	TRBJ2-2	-	TGTGCCATCAGTGAGTCCCTATTAGTCGGACAGGGGAACACCGGGGAGCTGTTTTTT	CAISESLLVGQGNTGELFF
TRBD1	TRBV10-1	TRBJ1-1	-	TGCGCCAGCAGGCCGGGACAGGAGGAACATACTGAAGCTTTCTTT	CASRPGQEEHTEAFF
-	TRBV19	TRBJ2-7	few	TGTGCCAGTAGTAGGGGGCCGGGGACCTACGAGCAGTACTTC	CASSRGPGTYEQYF
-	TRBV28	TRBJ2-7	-	TGTGCCAGCACCTTTGGTGGGGTTAACTCCTACGAGCAGTACTTC	CASTFGGVNSYEQYF
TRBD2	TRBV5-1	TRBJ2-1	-	TGCGCCAGCAGCTTGCTAGCGGGGGCCAATGAGCAGTTCTTC	CASSLLAGANEQFF
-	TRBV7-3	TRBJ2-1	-	TGTGCCAGCAGCCGGTCGGGGAGCAACAATGAGCAGTTCTTC	CASSRSGSNNEQFF
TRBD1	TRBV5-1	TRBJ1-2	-	TGCGCCAGCAGCTTGGTAGGGGACAGGGTAGGAGGCTACACCTTC	CASSLVGDRVGGYTF
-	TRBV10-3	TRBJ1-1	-	TGTGCCATCAATGCAGGGGCCATGAACACTGAAGCTTTCTTT	CAINAGAMNTEAFF
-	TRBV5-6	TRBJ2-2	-	TGTGCCAGCAGCTTGGGGGGAATAAACACCGGGGAGCTGTTTTTT	CASSLGGINTGELFF
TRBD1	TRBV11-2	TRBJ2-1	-	TGTGCCAGCAGCTTCCATCTACAGGGGCCTGAGCAGTTCTTC	CASSFHLQGPEQFF
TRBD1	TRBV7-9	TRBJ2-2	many	TGTGCCAGCAGCTTAGCAGGGGGCAAGACCGGGGAGCTGTTTTTT	CASSLAGGKTGELFF